What follows describes a single TCR beta chain. Its binding antigen is unknown. Per-base qualities were not stored, and no clone one base away is much larger. CDR3 length: 18 amino acids, cysteine to phenylalanine. Only the CDR3 portion is preserved as DNA: 54 bases, with reading frame beginning at the first base. V loses 6 bases at its end and J loses 3 bases; junction bases beyond the gene matches: 11. The germline V gene (reference sequence) gives CDR1 as LNHDA and CDR2 as SQIVND. This record belongs to a study of control samples from healthy donors and cancer patients (dated by TCRdb to 2019 to 2021). Libraries were made using the immunoSEQ multiplex PCR assay. TCRdb stores this immuneACCESS table with in-frame sequences only. Part of the clones is absent; in the studies checked, under half of the shortfall reflects unresolved V genes, and no reason is known for the rest. This sample lists about 120,000 clones; approximately 88% were detected once. The ten top clones hold approximately 39% of the sample.

The clonotype was recovered from a man aged 50-59 years in good health. The chain couples TRBV19 to TRBJ2-6, with 10 bases in between that match TRBD1. The sample was blood. The DNA is TGTGCCAGTAGCACCCGGGACAGGGGATTTGGTGGGGCCAACGTCCTGACTTTC. Its protein is CASSTRDRGFGGANVLTF.